The rows below give T cell receptor beta chains drawn from one sample of a study of CD8 T cells in ankylosing spondylitis. MiXCR, run by TCRdb on the 5' RACE reads, gives a single entry per CDR3 protein. The sample comprises more than 600,000 distinct CDR3 sequences, around 19% of which are singletons, and 15% to 20% rests with the top ten. Material: blood, either unsorted or a sorted T cell fraction (not recorded which). Receptors originate from a male donor with ankylosing spondylitis. CDR3s include the opening cysteine and the closing phenylalanine or tryptophan. A D gene is named only where the DNA matches it firmly. The size field is filled for only some rows; it gives once, few, many or a size class.

d_gene: NA; abundance: few; j_gene: TRBJ1-1; v_gene: TRBV3-1; CDR3aa: CASSQELGRPNTEAFF; CDR3nt: TGTGCCAGCAGCCAAGAGTTAGGGCGGCCGAACACTGAAGCTTTCTTT
d_gene: TRBD2; abundance: NA; j_gene: TRBJ2-3; v_gene: TRBV20-1; CDR3aa: CSANQGLAGGQDTQYF; CDR3nt: TGCAGTGCCAATCAGGGACTAGCGGGAGGTCAAGATACGCAGTATTTT
d_gene: NA; abundance: many; j_gene: TRBJ1-1; v_gene: TRBV12-3/TRBV12-4; CDR3aa: CASTISGANTEAFF; CDR3nt: TGTGCCAGCACCATTTCGGGGGCGAACACTGAAGCTTTCTTT
d_gene: TRBD1; abundance: few; j_gene: TRBJ1-1; v_gene: TRBV10-2; CDR3aa: CASSSDRGGGEAFF; CDR3nt: TGCGCCAGCAGTTCGGACAGGGGTGGCGGTGAAGCTTTCTTT
d_gene: NA; abundance: NA; j_gene: TRBJ2-1; v_gene: TRBV15; CDR3aa: CATSRDGGRFGEQFF; CDR3nt: TGTGCCACCAGCAGAGATGGGGGGCGGTTCGGTGAGCAGTTCTTC
d_gene: TRBD2; abundance: few; j_gene: TRBJ2-1; v_gene: TRBV28; CDR3aa: CASSYGLAGGPLGEQFF; CDR3nt: TGTGCCAGCAGTTACGGACTAGCGGGAGGGCCGCTAGGTGAGCAGTTCTTC
d_gene: TRBD1; abundance: NA; j_gene: TRBJ2-5; v_gene: TRBV5-1; CDR3aa: CASSLVDRAGTQYF; CDR3nt: TGCGCCAGCAGCTTGGTGGACAGGGCAGGGACCCAGTACTTC
d_gene: NA; abundance: NA; j_gene: TRBJ2-1; v_gene: TRBV5-1; CDR3aa: CASSFDIVSYNEQFF; CDR3nt: TGCGCCAGCAGCTTCGACATTGTTTCCTACAATGAGCAGTTCTTC
d_gene: TRBD1; abundance: NA; j_gene: TRBJ2-7; v_gene: TRBV25-1; CDR3aa: CASSECGTGGAEQYF; CDR3nt: TGTGCCAGCAGTGAATGTGGGACAGGGGGGGCCGAGCAGTACTTC
d_gene: TRBD2; abundance: few; j_gene: TRBJ2-1; v_gene: TRBV14; CDR3aa: CASSRDALAINEQFF; CDR3nt: TGTGCCAGCAGCCGGGATGCACTAGCGATTAATGAGCAGTTCTTC
d_gene: TRBD2; abundance: NA; j_gene: TRBJ2-2; v_gene: TRBV7-8; CDR3aa: CASRLQHLAGNTGELFF; CDR3nt: TGTGCCAGCAGACTGCAGCATCTAGCGGGGAACACCGGGGAGCTGTTTTTT
d_gene: TRBD1; abundance: NA; j_gene: TRBJ2-1; v_gene: TRBV7-2; CDR3aa: CASSFTRTGFNEQFF; CDR3nt: TGTGCCAGCAGCTTTACGCGGACAGGGTTTAATGAGCAGTTCTTC
d_gene: NA; abundance: NA; j_gene: TRBJ2-7; v_gene: TRBV6-1; CDR3aa: CASSLSAYLGEQYF; CDR3nt: TGTGCCAGCAGTCTCTCCGCTTATCTTGGGGAGCAGTACTTC
d_gene: TRBD2; abundance: NA; j_gene: TRBJ2-1; v_gene: TRBV20-1; CDR3aa: CSATSLAGLNNEQFF; CDR3nt: TGCAGTGCTACCTCACTAGCGGGGTTAAACAATGAGCAGTTCTTC
d_gene: TRBD2; abundance: few; j_gene: TRBJ2-7; v_gene: TRBV27; CDR3aa: CASSPRAGGPGEQYF; CDR3nt: TGTGCCAGCAGTCCCCGAGCGGGAGGGCCGGGCGAGCAGTACTTC